In its sample, the clone carrying this T cell receptor beta chain was seen a few times. The antigen is undetermined. The record originates from a study of cytomegalovirus exposure and HLA in healthy donors. Whole-study context: Among the roughly 400 genotyped donors, around 85% were placed in the Caucasian-associated ancestry cluster. The study, taken as a whole, reports: Another analysis was done later, and it associated more than 15,000 TCR beta sequences with HLA alleles at 0.05 false discovery rate.

Among the donors, all were healthy bone marrow donors. A multiplex PCR was run with 60 Vbeta primers and 13 Jbeta primers. TCRdb's copy holds only in-frame clones and misses some; the assay was immunoSEQ multiplex PCR. Of about 120,000 clones listed, roughly 66% are singletons. The TCR originated in a man younger than 35 in good health and CMV-seronegative. The sequenced sample consisted of PBMCs.

This chain's CDR3 is CASSQEPSGSTFRNEQFF. CDR3 in DNA: TGCGCCAGCAGCCAAGAACCTAGCGGGAGCACTTTTCGCAATGAGCAGTTCTTC. V is TRBV4-1 and J is TRBJ2-1; 10 bases match TRBD2. V gave up 0 bases and J gave up 6 bases; unmatched junction bases: 11. This CDR3 region has 18 residues. Germline CDR1 reads MGHRA; CDR2 reads YSYEKL.